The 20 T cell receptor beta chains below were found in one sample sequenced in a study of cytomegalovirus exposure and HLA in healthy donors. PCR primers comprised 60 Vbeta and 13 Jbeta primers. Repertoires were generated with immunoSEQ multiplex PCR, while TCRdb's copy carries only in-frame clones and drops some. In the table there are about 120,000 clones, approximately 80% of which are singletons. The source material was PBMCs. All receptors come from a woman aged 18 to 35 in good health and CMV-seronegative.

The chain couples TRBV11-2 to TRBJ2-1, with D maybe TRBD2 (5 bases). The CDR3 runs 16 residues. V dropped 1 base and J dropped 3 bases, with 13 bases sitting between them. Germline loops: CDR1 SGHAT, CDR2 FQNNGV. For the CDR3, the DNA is TGTGCCAGCAGCTTAGGTTTGAGCGGCTTCTACAATGAGCAGTTCTTC. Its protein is CASSLGLSGFYNEQFF.

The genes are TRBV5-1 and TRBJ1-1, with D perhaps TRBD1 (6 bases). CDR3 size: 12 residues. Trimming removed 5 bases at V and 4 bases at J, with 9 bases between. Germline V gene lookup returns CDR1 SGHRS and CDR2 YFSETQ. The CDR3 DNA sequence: TGCGCCAGCAGAACAGGGTTCACTGAAGCTTTCTTT. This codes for CASRTGFTEAFF. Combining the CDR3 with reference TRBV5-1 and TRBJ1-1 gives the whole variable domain KAGVTQTPRYLIKTRGQQVTLSCSPISGHRSVSWYQQTPGQGLQFLFEYFSETQRNKGNFPGRFSGRQFSNSRSEMNVSTLELGDSALYLCASRTGFTEAFFGQGTRLTVV.

The CDR3 spells CASSPRDSQETQYF. The CDR3 DNA sequence: TGTGCCAGCAGCCCCCGGGACAGCCAAGAGACCCAGTACTTC. This chain uses TRBV7-9 with TRBJ2-5, with TRBD1 identical over 7 bases. The germline gives CDR1 SEHNR, CDR2 FQNEAQ (reference sequence). The CDR3 runs 14 residues. Trimming cost V 5 bases and J 1 base; bases outside gene matches: 4.

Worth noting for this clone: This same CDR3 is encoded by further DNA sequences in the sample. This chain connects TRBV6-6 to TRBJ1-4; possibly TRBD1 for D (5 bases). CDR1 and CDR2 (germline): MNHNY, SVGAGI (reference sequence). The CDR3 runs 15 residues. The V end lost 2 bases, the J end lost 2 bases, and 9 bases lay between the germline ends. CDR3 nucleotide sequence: TGTGCCAGCAGTTACACTGGGGGGACTAATGAAAAACTGTTTTTT. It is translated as CASSYTGGTNEKLFF.

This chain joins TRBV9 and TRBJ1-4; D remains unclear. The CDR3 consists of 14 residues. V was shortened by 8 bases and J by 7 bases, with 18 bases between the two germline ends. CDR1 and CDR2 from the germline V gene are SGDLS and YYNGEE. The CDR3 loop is CASSRKVGGEKLFF. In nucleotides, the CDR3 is TGTGCCAGTAGCCGTAAGGTGGGAGGTGAAAAACTGTTTTTT.

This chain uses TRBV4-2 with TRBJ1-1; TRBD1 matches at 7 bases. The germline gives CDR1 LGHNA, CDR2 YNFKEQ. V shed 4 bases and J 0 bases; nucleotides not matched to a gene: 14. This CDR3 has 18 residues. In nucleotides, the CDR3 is TGTGCCAGCAGCCCTGACGCGCCGGGACAGAGCTTGAACACTGAAGCTTTCTTT. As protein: CASSPDAPGQSLNTEAFF.

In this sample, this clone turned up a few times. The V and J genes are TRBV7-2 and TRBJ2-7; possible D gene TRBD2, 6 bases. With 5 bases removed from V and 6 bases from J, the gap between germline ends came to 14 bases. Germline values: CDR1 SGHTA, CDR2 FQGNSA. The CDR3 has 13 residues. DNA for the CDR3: TGTGCCAGCAGCCCGACGCAGGGAGGCGAGCAGTACTTC. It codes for CASSPTQGGEQYF.

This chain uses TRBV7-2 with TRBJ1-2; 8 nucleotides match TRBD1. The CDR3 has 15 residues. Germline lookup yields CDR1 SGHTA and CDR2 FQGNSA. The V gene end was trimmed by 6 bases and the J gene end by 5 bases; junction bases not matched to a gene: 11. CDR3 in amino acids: CASSQGQGQGYGYTF. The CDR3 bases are TGTGCCAGCAGTCAAGGACAGGGCCAAGGGTATGGCTACACCTTC.

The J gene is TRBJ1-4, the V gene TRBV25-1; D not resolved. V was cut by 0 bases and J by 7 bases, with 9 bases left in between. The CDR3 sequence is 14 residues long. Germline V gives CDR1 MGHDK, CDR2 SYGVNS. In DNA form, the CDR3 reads TGTGCCAGCAGTGAATACGGGATGACTGAAAAACTGTTTTTT. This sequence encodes CASSEYGMTEKLFF.

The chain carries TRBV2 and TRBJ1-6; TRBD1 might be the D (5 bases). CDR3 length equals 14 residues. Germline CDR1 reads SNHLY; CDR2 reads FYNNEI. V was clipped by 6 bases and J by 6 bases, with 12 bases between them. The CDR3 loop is CASSRDRVNSPLHF. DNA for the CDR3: TGTGCCAGCAGCCGAGACAGAGTTAATTCACCCCTCCACTTT.

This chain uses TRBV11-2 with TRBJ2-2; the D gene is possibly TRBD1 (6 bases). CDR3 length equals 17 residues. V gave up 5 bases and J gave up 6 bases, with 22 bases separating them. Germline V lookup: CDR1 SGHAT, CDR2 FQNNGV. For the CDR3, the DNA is TGTGCCAGCAGCGATAGGGGGTGGGGTGGTCTTTCCGGGGAGCTGTTTTTT. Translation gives CASSDRGWGGLSGELFF.

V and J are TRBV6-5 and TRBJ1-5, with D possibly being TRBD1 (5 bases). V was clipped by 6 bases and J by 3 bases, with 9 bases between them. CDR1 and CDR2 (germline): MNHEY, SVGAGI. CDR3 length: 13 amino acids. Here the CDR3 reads CASRRQINQPQHF. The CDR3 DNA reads TGTGCCAGCAGGCGACAGATCAATCAGCCCCAGCATTTT.

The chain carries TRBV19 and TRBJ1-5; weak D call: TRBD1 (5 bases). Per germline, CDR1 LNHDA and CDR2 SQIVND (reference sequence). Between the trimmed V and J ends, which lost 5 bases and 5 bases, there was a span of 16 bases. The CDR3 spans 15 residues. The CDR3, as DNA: TGTGCCAGTAGTCCCCGGCAGGGCAGAGATCAGCCCCAGCATTTT. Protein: CASSPRQGRDQPQHF.

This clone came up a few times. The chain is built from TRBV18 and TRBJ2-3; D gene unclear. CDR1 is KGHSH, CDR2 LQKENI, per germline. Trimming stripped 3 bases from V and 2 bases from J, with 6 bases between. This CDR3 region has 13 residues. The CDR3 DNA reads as TGTGCCAGCTCACCGGGCCTCACAGATACGCAGTATTTT. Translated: CASSPGLTDTQYF.

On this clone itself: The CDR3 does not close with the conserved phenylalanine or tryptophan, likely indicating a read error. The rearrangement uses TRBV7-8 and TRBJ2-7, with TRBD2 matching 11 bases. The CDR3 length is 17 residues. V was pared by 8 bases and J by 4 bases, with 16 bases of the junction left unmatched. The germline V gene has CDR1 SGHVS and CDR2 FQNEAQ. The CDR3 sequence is CASQGRLAGRLVYEQYL. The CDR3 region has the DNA TGTGCCAGCCAAGGGAGACTAGCGGGGCGCTTGGTGTACGAGCAGTACCTC.

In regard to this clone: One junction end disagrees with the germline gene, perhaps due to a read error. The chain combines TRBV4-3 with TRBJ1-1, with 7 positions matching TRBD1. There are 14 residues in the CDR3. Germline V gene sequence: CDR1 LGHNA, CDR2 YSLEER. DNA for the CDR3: TGCACCAGCAGCCAAAGAAGACAGGGCGTTGAAGCTTTCTTT. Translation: CTSSQRRQGVEAFF.

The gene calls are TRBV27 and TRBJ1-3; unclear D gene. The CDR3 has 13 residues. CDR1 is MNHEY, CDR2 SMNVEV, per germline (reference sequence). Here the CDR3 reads CEGGGKTGNTIYF. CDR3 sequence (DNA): TGTGAAGGTGGCGGTAAAACTGGAAACACCATATATTTT.

DNA of the CDR3: TGTGCCTGGAGTTGGGGACAGGGGATCGGGAACACCATATATTTT. Encoded protein: CAWSWGQGIGNTIYF. V and J are TRBV30 and TRBJ1-3, with 10 bases matching TRBD1. J gave up 7 bases and V 2 bases, and 8 bases lay outside the gene matches. Per germline, CDR1 GTSNPN and CDR2 SVGIG (reference sequence). This CDR3 is built from 15 residues.

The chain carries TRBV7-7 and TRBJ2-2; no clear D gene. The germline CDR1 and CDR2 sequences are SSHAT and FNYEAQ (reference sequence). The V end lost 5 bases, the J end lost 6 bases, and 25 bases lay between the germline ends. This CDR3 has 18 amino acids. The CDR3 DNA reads TGTGCCAGCAGCCCCCCCCTAGTGGAACTCGTCACCTCCGGGGAGCTGTTTTTT. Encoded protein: CASSPPLVELVTSGELFF.

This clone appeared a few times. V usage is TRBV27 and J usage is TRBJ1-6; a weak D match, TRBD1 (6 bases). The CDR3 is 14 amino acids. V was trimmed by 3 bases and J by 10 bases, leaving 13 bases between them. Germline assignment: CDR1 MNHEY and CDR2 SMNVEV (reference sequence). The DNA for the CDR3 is TGTGCCAGCAGTTTTGTCAGGGGTTCCTCACCCCTCCACTTT. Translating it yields CASSFVRGSSPLHF.